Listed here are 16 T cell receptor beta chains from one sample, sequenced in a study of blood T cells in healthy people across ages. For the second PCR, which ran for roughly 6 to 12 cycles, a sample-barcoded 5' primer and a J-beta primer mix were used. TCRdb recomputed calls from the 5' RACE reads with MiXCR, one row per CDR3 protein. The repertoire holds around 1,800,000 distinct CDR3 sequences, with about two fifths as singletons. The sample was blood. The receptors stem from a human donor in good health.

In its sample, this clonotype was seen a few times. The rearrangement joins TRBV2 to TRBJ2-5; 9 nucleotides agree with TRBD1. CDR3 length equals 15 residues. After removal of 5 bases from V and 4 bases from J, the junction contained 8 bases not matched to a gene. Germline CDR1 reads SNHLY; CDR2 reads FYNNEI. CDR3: CASSRTGALGETQYF. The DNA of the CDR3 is TGTGCCAGCAGTAGGACAGGGGCGCTGGGAGAGACCCAGTACTTC.

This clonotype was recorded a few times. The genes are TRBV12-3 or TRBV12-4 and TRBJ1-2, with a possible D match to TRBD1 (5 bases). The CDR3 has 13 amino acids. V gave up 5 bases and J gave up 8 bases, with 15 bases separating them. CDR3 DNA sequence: TGTGCCAGCAGTGGTCAGGGTGTGGGGGGCTACACCTTC. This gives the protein CASSGQGVGGYTF.

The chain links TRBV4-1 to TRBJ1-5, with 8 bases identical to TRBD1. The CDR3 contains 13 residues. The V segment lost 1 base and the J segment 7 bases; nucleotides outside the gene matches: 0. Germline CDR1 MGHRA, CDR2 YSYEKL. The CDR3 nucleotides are TGCGCCAGCAGCCAAGGGGACAGGCAGCCCCAGCATTTT. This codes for CASSQGDRQPQHF.

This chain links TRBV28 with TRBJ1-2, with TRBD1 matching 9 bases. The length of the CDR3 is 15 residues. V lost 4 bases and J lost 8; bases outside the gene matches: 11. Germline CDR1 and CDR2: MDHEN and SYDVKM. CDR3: CASSYRDRVLEGYTF. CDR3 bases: TGTGCCAGCAGTTACCGGGACAGGGTCTTAGAAGGCTACACCTTC.

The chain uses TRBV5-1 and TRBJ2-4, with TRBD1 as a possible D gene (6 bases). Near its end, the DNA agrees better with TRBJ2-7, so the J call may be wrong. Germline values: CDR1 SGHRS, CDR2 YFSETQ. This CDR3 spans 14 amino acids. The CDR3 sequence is CASSSSRQAYEQYF. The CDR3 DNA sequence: TGCGCCAGCAGCTCCTCCCGACAGGCCTACGAGCAGTACTTC.

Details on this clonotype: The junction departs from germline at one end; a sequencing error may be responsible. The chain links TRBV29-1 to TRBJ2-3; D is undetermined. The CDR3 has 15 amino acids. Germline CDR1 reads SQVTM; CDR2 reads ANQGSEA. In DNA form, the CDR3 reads TGCAGCGTTGAATCCGTGGGAAGGTACACAGATGCGCAGTATTTT. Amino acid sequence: CSVESVGRYTDAQYF.

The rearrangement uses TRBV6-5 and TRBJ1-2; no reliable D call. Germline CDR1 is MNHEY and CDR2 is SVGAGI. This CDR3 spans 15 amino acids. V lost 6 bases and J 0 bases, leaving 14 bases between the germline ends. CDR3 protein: CASSRITRANYGYTF. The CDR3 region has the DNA TGTGCCAGCAGCCGCATCACCCGAGCTAACTATGGCTACACCTTC.

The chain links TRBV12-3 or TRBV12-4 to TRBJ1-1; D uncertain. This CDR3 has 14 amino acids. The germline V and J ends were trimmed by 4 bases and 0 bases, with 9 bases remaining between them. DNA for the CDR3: TGTGCCAGCAGTTCTGACACGATGAACACTGAAGCTTTCTTT. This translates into CASSSDTMNTEAFF.

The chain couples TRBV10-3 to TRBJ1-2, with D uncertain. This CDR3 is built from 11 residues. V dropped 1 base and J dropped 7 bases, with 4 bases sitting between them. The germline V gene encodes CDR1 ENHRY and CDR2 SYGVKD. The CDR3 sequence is CAISEYGGYTF. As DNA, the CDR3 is TGTGCCATCAGTGAGTACGGTGGCTACACCTTC.

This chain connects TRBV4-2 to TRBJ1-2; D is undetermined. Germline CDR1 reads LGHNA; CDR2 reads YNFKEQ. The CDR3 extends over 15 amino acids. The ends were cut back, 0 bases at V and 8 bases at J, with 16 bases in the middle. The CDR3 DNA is TGTGCCAGCAGCCAAGAATTCGGGTCCCGTGGGGGCTACACCTTC. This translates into CASSQEFGSRGGYTF.

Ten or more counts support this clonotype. CDR3 coding DNA: TGTGCCAGCAGTTTAGGCACCACCTACGAGCAGTACTTC. It translates to CASSLGTTYEQYF. The chain joins TRBV12-3 or TRBV12-4 to TRBJ2-7; D is uncertain. The CDR3 is 13 residues long. The ends were cut back, 1 base at V and 2 bases at J, with 6 bases in the middle.

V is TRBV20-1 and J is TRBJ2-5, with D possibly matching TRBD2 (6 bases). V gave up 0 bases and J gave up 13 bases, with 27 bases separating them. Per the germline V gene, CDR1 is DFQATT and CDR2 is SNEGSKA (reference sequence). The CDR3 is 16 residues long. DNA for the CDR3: TGCAGTGCTAGAGATCCTCAGGGAGGAGGTTGGGGCGAGCGGTACTTC. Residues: CSARDPQGGGWGERYF.

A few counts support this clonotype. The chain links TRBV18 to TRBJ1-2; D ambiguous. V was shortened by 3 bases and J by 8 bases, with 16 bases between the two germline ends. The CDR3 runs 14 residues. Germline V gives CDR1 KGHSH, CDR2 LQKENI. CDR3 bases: TGTGCCAGCTCACCCCAGGTACCGATGGGGGGCTACACCTTC. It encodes CASSPQVPMGGYTF.

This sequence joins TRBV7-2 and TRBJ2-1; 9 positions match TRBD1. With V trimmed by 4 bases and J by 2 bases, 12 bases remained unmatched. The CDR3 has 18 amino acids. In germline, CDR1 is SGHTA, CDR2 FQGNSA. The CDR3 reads CASSSRPSWDRAYNEQFF. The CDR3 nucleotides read TGTGCCAGCAGCTCCCGGCCGTCTTGGGACAGGGCCTACAATGAGCAGTTCTTC.

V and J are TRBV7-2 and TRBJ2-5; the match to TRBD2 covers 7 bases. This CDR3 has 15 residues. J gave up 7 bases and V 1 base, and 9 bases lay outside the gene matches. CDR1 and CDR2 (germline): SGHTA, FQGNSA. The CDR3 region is CASSLGAGLTGTQYF. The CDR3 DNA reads TGTGCCAGCAGCTTAGGAGCGGGGCTTACGGGGACCCAGTACTTC.

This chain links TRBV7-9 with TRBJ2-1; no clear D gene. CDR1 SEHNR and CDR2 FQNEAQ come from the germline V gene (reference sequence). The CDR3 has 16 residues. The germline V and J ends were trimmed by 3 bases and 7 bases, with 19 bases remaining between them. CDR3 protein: CASSFKGSTQLNEQFF. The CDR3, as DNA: TGTGCCAGCAGCTTTAAAGGTTCCACACAGTTAAATGAGCAGTTCTTC.